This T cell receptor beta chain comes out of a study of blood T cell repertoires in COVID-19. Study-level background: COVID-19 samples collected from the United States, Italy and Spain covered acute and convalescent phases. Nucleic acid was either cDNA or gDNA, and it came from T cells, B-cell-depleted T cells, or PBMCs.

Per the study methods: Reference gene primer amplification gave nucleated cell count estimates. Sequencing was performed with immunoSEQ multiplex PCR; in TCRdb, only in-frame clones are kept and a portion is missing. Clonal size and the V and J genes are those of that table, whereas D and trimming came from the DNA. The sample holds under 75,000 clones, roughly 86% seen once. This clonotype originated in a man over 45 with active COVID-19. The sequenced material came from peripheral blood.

DNA for the CDR3: TGTGCCAGCAGCCCCGACAGGGGGGTCAATGAGCAGTTCTTC. Translation gives CASSPDRGVNEQFF. The chain recombines TRBV3-1 (or the pseudogene TRBV3-2) with TRBJ2-1; 9 positions agree with TRBD1. The CDR3 length is 14 residues. V lost 4 bases to trimming and J lost 6 bases; unmatched junction nucleotides: 4. Per the germline V gene, CDR1 is LGHDT and CDR2 is YNNKEL (reference sequence).